These 27 T cell receptor beta chains were sequenced from one sample in a study of T cell repertoires in cytomegalovirus infection (dated by TCRdb to the late 2010s). For sequencing, an Illumina HiSeq 1500 was employed. TCRdb passed the public sequencing reads through fastp at Q25 and MiXCR, retaining productive beta sequences. Every CDR3 protein is listed once, alongside the most common genes and DNA of its rows. In all, the sample holds 500,000 or so distinct CDR3 sequences, and 15% to 20% of those were seen once. The ten largest clones represent roughly a quarter of the sample. The sample taken for sequencing was CD8+ T cells from PBMCs. The receptors originated from a human donor in good health (CMV status not recorded). Some clones in this sample may be carry-over from other donors' samples.

In its sample, this clonotype was seen a few times. This chain links TRBV12-5 with TRBJ1-1; a weak D match, TRBD1 (5 bases). The CDR3 sequence is 14 residues long. CDR1 LGHNT and CDR2 FRNRAP come from the germline V gene. With 5 bases removed from V and 0 bases from J, the gap between germline ends came to 10 bases. CDR3 sequence reads: CASGVGTVNTEAFF. CDR3 bases: TGTGCTAGTGGTGTCGGGACCGTGAACACTGAAGCTTTCTTT.

This sequence joins TRBV28 and TRBJ1-1, with D possibly TRBD1 on 5 matching bases. The V and J ends lost 7 bases and 1 base respectively, with 16 bases between them. This CDR3 region has 15 residues. Germline V gene data show CDR1 as MDHEN and CDR2 as SYDVKM. The DNA for the CDR3 is TGTGCCAGCACCCCCTCCCGGGGACCGAACACTGAAGCTTTCTTT. Encoded protein: CASTPSRGPNTEAFF.

This clonotype was counted a few times. V is TRBV5-1 and J is TRBJ2-1; 9 nucleotides align to TRBD2. With V trimmed by 3 bases and J by 2 bases, 6 bases remained unmatched. CDR3 length: 16 residues. Germline V gives CDR1 SGHRS, CDR2 YFSETQ. CDR3 nucleotides: TGCGCCAGCAGCTCGCCCAGCGGGGGGACCTACAATGAGCAGTTCTTC. Translated, it gives CASSSPSGGTYNEQFF.

In this sample, this clonotype turned up many times. The chain links TRBV6-5 to TRBJ1-6; no clear D. The CDR3 extends over 15 amino acids. The germline V gene encodes CDR1 MNHEY and CDR2 SVGAGI. V dropped 4 bases and J dropped 3 bases, with 10 bases sitting between them. CDR3 in DNA: TGTGCCAGCAGTTTCCGTGGGAGCTATAATTCACCCCTCCACTTT. Its translation: CASSFRGSYNSPLHF.

This clonotype was seen repeatedly, ten times or more. The chain links TRBV7-6 to TRBJ2-7; 10 bases fit TRBD1. Germline V lookup: CDR1 SGHVS, CDR2 FNYEAQ. The CDR3 is 15 amino acids. The ends lost 6 bases at V and 1 base at J; junction bases unmatched: 6. The CDR3 DNA is TGTGCCAGCAGTCCAGACAGGGGGCTTTCCTACGAGCAGTACTTC. It encodes CASSPDRGLSYEQYF.

This clonotype appeared many times. V and J are TRBV6-5 and TRBJ2-7; no definite D call. The CDR3 has 13 residues. The germline CDR1 and CDR2 sequences are MNHEY and SVGAGI. Trimming removed 5 bases from V and 10 bases from J, with 18 bases in between. CDR3 sequence reads: CASSTEERTVQYF. The CDR3 DNA reads as TGTGCCAGCAGTACGGAAGAACGGACGGTACAGTACTTC.

This clonotype has just a few counts. The J gene is TRBJ2-7, the V gene TRBV5-6; no firm D call. The CDR3 loop spans 14 amino acids. Trimming removed 0 bases at V and 7 bases at J, with 14 bases between. Germline assignment: CDR1 SGHDT and CDR2 YYEEEE. CDR3 in amino acids: CASSLGVARWEQYF. CDR3 in DNA: TGTGCCAGCAGCTTGGGGGTTGCTCGTTGGGAGCAGTACTTC.

The chain carries TRBV3-1 and TRBJ2-7, with 7 bases that match TRBD2. The trim removed 4 bases at V and 2 bases at J, leaving 14 bases unmatched. This CDR3 region has 17 residues. Germline CDR1 is LGHDT and CDR2 is YNNKEL (reference sequence). This CDR3 is CASSLYPPSGKAYEQYF. In DNA, the CDR3 is TGTGCCAGCAGCCTCTACCCCCCTAGCGGAAAGGCCTACGAGCAGTACTTC.

The J gene is TRBJ2-1, the V gene TRBV5-8; TRBD1 matches at 7 bases. V lost 4 bases, J lost 8 bases, and 3 bases stayed unmatched. The CDR3 consists of 12 residues. Germline V gene lookup returns CDR1 SGHTS and CDR2 YDEGEE. The CDR3 region is CASSEQGYEQFF. Written as DNA, the CDR3 is TGTGCCAGCAGCGAACAGGGGTATGAGCAGTTCTTC.

J is TRBJ1-1 and V is TRBV20-1, with a possible D match to TRBD1 (5 bases). V gave up 1 base and J gave up 2 bases, with 14 bases separating them. This CDR3 region has 15 residues. Per germline, CDR1 DFQATT and CDR2 SNEGSKA (reference sequence). The CDR3 here is CSARGSRTPNTEAFF. CDR3 nucleotides: TGCAGTGCTAGAGGAAGCCGGACACCAAACACTGAAGCTTTCTTT.

V gene TRBV9 combines with J gene TRBJ1-1; no reliable D call. The V gene's germline CDR1 is SGDLS and CDR2 YYNGEE. This CDR3 has 15 amino acids. V lost 0 bases, J lost 4 bases, and 13 bases lay in between. CDR3 loop: CASSVDGSLSTEAFF. The CDR3 DNA follows: TGTGCCAGCAGCGTAGACGGCAGTTTAAGCACTGAAGCTTTCTTT.

The rearrangement uses TRBV10-1 and TRBJ2-3; 7 nucleotides agree with TRBD1. CDR3 length equals 16 residues. V lost 0 bases and J lost 4; bases outside the gene matches: 7. In germline, CDR1 is WNHNN, CDR2 SYGVQD (reference sequence). This CDR3 reads CASSESVGGFSDTQYF. In nucleotides, the CDR3 is TGCGCCAGCAGTGAGTCTGTAGGGGGCTTTTCAGATACGCAGTATTTT.

The table lists this clonotype with a few counts. The chain carries TRBV5-8 and TRBJ2-1; TRBD1 aligns across 10 bases. The V and J ends lost 7 bases and 3 bases, in that order; junction bases with no gene match: 4. Germline CDR1 and CDR2: SGHTS and YDEGEE. The CDR3 extends over 14 amino acids. This CDR3 reads CASLDRGLYNEQFF. CDR3 DNA: TGTGCCAGCCTCGACAGGGGGCTCTACAATGAGCAGTTCTTC.

The chain uses TRBV9 and TRBJ1-2; 12 bases agree with TRBD1. V shed 2 bases and J 6 bases; nucleotides not matched to a gene: 8. Germline V lookup: CDR1 SGDLS, CDR2 YYNGEE. This CDR3 is built from 16 residues. DNA for the CDR3: TGTGCCAGCAGCGTCGATGGGGGACAGGGGGCCGATGGCTACACCTTC. It encodes CASSVDGGQGADGYTF. The variable domain in full, with the rest retrieved from reference TRBV9 and TRBJ1-2, is DSGVTQTPKHLITATGQRVTLRCSPRSGDLSVYWYQQSLDQGLQFLIQYYNGEERAKGNILERFSAQQFPDLHSELNLSSLELGDSALYFCASSVDGGQGADGYTFGSGTRLTVV.

The gene calls are TRBV6-1 and TRBJ2-7; 10 bases are a match to TRBD2. Germline V gives CDR1 MNHNS, CDR2 SASEGT. The V gene end was trimmed by 4 bases and the J gene end by 4 bases; junction bases not matched to a gene: 10. The CDR3 sequence is 16 residues long. This chain's CDR3 is CASSVNPSGSWYEQYF. DNA for the CDR3: TGTGCCAGCAGTGTAAACCCTAGCGGGAGTTGGTACGAGCAGTACTTC.

This clonotype was seen a handful of times. The chain carries TRBV7-6 and TRBJ1-1; possible D gene TRBD1, 5 bases. Germline-derived CDR1 and CDR2 are SGHVS and FNYEAQ. Trimming removed 6 bases at V and 3 bases at J, with 11 bases between. This CDR3 contains 13 residues. The CDR3 DNA reads as TGTGCCAGCAGACCCGGGGGGGACACTGAAGCTTTCTTT. The encoded protein is CASRPGGDTEAFF.

Comment on this clonotype: A much larger clone lies a single base off, so this may be a read error. The chain combines TRBV7-9 with TRBJ1-2; D ambiguous. Germline assignment: CDR1 SEHNR and CDR2 FQNEAQ (reference sequence). This CDR3 is built from 13 residues. V lost 4 bases to trimming and J lost 4 bases, with 10 bases between them. The CDR3 coding sequence is TGTGCCAGCAGCTCAGCGGTCTTCTATGGCTACACCTTC. This codes for CASSSAVFYGYTF.

This chain joins TRBV28 and TRBJ1-1; D is possibly TRBD1 (6 bases). V lost 5 bases to trimming and J lost 0 bases, with 16 bases between them. Germline V CDR1 and CDR2: MDHEN, SYDVKM. The CDR3 contains 16 residues. The CDR3 coding sequence is TGTGCCAGCAGTCAGCCCTGGACAGAGATGAACACTGAAGCTTTCTTT. Translating it yields CASSQPWTEMNTEAFF.

There are many counts of this clonotype. The chain employs TRBV6-5 and TRBJ1-6; no clear D gene. Per germline, CDR1 MNHEY and CDR2 SVGAGI. Trimming cost V 2 bases and J 11 bases, with 16 bases left between them. This CDR3 region has 15 residues. In DNA, the CDR3 is TGTGCCAGCAGTTACGCCGTCGGACCTGGAGCACCCCTCCACTTT. It encodes CASSYAVGPGAPLHF.

This clonotype was counted at least ten times. This rearrangement joins TRBV7-9 to TRBJ1-5; D remains ambiguous. V was clipped by 4 bases and J by 0 bases, with 7 bases between them. Per germline, CDR1 SEHNR and CDR2 FQNEAQ (reference sequence). The length of the CDR3 is 14 residues. CDR3 nucleotide sequence: TGTGCCAGCAGCTACAGCTCTAGCAATCAGCCCCAGCATTTT. It translates to CASSYSSSNQPQHF. The complete variable domain, with remaining parts taken from reference TRBV7-9 and TRBJ1-5, reads DTGVSQNPRHKITKRGQNVTFRCDPISEHNRLYWYRQTLGQGPEFLTYFQNEAQLEKSRLLSDRFSAERPKGSFSTLEIQRTEQGDSAMYLCASSYSSSNQPQHFGDGTRLSIL.

V usage is TRBV30 and J usage is TRBJ2-1, with TRBD2 matching over 12 bases. V trimming: 3 bases; J trimming: 2 bases; junction bases outside the gene matches: 5. Germline V gene lookup returns CDR1 GTSNPN and CDR2 SVGIG (reference sequence). This CDR3 region has 16 residues. The CDR3 region has the DNA TGTGCCTGGAGCGAGGGACTAGCGGGCCCCTACAATGAGCAGTTCTTC. Protein: CAWSEGLAGPYNEQFF.

This clonotype came up many times. The chain uses TRBV6-5 and TRBJ2-6; perhaps TRBD1 as D (6 bases). V dropped 6 bases and J dropped 3 bases, with 15 bases sitting between them. The CDR3 is 16 amino acids. Germline assignment: CDR1 MNHEY and CDR2 SVGAGI. Here the CDR3 DNA reads TGTGCCAGCAGCCCCCTACAGGGTGATGGGGCCAACGTCCTGACTTTC. This encodes CASSPLQGDGANVLTF.

The chain couples TRBV10-3 to TRBJ2-3; maybe TRBD1 (5 bases). The V gene lost 0 bases and the J gene lost 0 bases, with 10 bases spanning the gap. The CDR3 runs to 16 residues. The germline V gene has CDR1 ENHRY and CDR2 SYGVKD. The CDR3 sequence is CAISESKGASTDTQYF. The CDR3 nucleotides read TGTGCCATCAGTGAGTCGAAAGGGGCTAGCACAGATACGCAGTATTTT.

This clonotype was seen ten or more times. The CDR3: CASSLARGEQYF. In DNA, the CDR3 is TGTGCCAGCAGCTTAGCGCGGGGGGAGCAGTACTTC. The gene calls are TRBV7-2 and TRBJ2-7; 7 bases map to TRBD2. With V trimmed by 0 bases and J by 7 bases, 0 bases remained unmatched. The CDR3 is made up of 12 amino acids. CDR1 SGHTA and CDR2 FQGNSA come from the germline V gene. Full variable domain (outside the CDR3, taken from reference TRBV7-2 and TRBJ2-7): GAGVSQSPSNKVTEKGKDVELRCDPISGHTALYWYRQSLGQGLEFLIYFQGNSAPDKSGLPSDRFSAERTGGSVSTLTIQRTQQEDSAVYLCASSLARGEQYFGPGTRLTVT.

This clonotype was recorded a few times. The chain links TRBV5-6 to TRBJ2-3; 7 positions match TRBD2. With 0 bases clipped from V and 4 bases from J, the junction kept 11 bases outside the gene matches. Germline CDR1 SGHDT, CDR2 YYEEEE. The CDR3 consists of 17 residues. The CDR3 DNA sequence: TGTGCCAGCAGCTTGGATATTAGCGGGCTTGGCGCAGATACGCAGTATTTT. Amino acid sequence: CASSLDISGLGADTQYF.

This clonotype was recorded at least ten times. This chain links TRBV7-9 with TRBJ1-2; TRBD1 might be the D (5 bases). Germline V gene lookup returns CDR1 SEHNR and CDR2 FQNEAQ (reference sequence). The CDR3 extends over 12 amino acids. Trimming removed 5 bases at V and 8 bases at J, with 12 bases between. This chain's CDR3 is CASSRQGQGYTF. CDR3 nucleotides: TGTGCCAGCAGCCGCCAGGGCCAAGGCTACACCTTC. Full variable domain (remainder filled in from reference TRBV7-9 and TRBJ1-2): DTGVSQNPRHKITKRGQNVTFRCDPISEHNRLYWYRQTLGQGPEFLTYFQNEAQLEKSRLLSDRFSAERPKGSFSTLEIQRTEQGDSAMYLCASSRQGQGYTFGSGTRLTVV.

This chain joins TRBV20-1 and TRBJ2-7, with TRBD2 matching over 9 bases. This CDR3 is built from 14 residues. V lost 3 bases and J lost 5; bases outside the gene matches: 8. The germline V gene encodes CDR1 DFQATT and CDR2 SNEGSKA (reference sequence). The chain's CDR3 is CSARGLAGANEQYF. CDR3 bases: TGCAGTGCTAGGGGACTAGCAGGGGCCAACGAGCAGTACTTC.